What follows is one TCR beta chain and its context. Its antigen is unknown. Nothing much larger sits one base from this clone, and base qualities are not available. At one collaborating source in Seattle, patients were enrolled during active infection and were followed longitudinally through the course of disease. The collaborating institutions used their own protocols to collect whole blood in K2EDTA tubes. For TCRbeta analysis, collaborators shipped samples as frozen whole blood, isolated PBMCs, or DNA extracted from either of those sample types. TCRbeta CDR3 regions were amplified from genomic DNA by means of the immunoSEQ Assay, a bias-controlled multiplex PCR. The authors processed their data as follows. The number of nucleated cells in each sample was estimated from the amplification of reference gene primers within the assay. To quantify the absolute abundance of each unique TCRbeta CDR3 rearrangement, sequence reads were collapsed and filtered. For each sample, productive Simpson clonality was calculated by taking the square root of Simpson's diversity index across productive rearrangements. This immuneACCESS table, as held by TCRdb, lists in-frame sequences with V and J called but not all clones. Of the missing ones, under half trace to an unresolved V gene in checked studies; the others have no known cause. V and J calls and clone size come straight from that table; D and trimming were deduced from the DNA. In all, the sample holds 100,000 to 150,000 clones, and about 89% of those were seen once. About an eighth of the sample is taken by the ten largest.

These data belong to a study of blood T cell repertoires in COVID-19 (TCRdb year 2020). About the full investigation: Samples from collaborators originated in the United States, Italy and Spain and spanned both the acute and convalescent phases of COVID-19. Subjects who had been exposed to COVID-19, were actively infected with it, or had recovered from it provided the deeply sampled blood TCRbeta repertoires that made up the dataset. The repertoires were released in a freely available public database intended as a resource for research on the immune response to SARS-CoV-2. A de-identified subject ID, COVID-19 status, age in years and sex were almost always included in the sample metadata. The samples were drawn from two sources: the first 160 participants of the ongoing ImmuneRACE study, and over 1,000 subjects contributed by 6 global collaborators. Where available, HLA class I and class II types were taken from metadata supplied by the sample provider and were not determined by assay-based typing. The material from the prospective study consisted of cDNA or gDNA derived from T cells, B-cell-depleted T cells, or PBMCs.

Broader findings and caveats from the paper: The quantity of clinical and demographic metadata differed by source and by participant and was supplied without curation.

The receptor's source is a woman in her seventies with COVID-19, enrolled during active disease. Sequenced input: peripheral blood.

The DNA reads TGTGCCAGCAGCACTCAGGGGGTCGATGGCTACACCTTC. Its protein product is CASSTQGVDGYTF. This sequence uses TRBV9 and TRBJ1-2; TRBD1 aligns with 7 central bases. Germline trimming: 4 bases from V, 6 bases from J; junction bases outside gene matches: 6. CDR1 and CDR2 are drawn from the germline V gene: SGDLS, YYNGEE. The CDR3 spans 13 residues, from the cysteine through the phenylalanine. The only DNA kept is the CDR3, 39 bases in frame from the first base.